These 10 T cell receptor beta chains came from one sample sequenced in a study of post-analysis software for immune sequencing data. The authors incorporated unique molecular identifiers into the TCR beta cDNA libraries. TCRdb re-analysed the PCR reads in MiXCR, keeping a single row per CDR3 protein. The table lists fewer than 850,000 distinct CDR3 sequences, just under 30% of them singletons. These receptors have no identified antigens. Whole-study results and caveats: Controls had lower frequencies than patients of roughly five TRBV segments, which included TRBV5-6, TRBV5-1 and TRBV20-1.

The source material was blood. Receptors were obtained from a girl aged 5 to 17 with multiple sclerosis.

The rearrangement joins TRBV27 to TRBJ2-3, with TRBD1 identical over 7 bases. The CDR3 has 16 residues. With V trimmed by 4 bases and J by 2 bases, 9 bases remained unmatched. Germline lookup yields CDR1 MNHEY and CDR2 SMNVEV (reference sequence). For the CDR3, the DNA is TGTGCCAGCAGTTCCCCCTCGGGACAGCCCACAGATACGCAGTATTTT. Translated, it gives CASSSPSGQPTDTQYF.

The chain couples TRBV6-5 to TRBJ2-3; 7 nucleotides line up with TRBD2. V lost 6 bases, J lost 6 bases, and 6 bases stayed unmatched. This CDR3 is 13 amino acids long. The V gene's germline CDR1 is MNHEY and CDR2 SVGAGI. The CDR3 DNA is TGTGCCAGCAGCTCGGGACTACTGGATACGCAGTATTTT. Amino acids: CASSSGLLDTQYF.

The chain links TRBV7-2 to TRBJ1-1; 7 bases align to TRBD1. Trimming at V came to 4 bases and at J to 0 bases, leaving 5 bases not matched to a gene. Germline assignment: CDR1 SGHTA and CDR2 FQGNSA. This CDR3 is built from 15 residues. The CDR3, as DNA: TGTGCCAGCAGCTCCAGACAGGGAATGAACACTGAAGCTTTCTTT. This sequence encodes CASSSRQGMNTEAFF.

This clonotype occurred a few times. V usage is TRBV11-2 and J usage is TRBJ2-7; 8 bases fit TRBD1. CDR1 and CDR2 (germline): SGHAT, FQNNGV. V dropped 5 bases and J dropped 6; count of bases not matched to a gene: 9. The CDR3 extends over 14 amino acids. In DNA form, the CDR3 reads TGTGCCAGCAGCGGAGGCAGGGGGCGTCGCGAGCAGTACTTC. Translated, it gives CASSGGRGRREQYF.

This clonotype was seen only a few times. This rearrangement joins TRBV28 to TRBJ2-4, with TRBD1 matching over 9 bases. The CDR3 runs 13 residues. With 5 bases clipped from V and 9 bases from J, the junction kept 5 bases outside the gene matches. Germline CDR1 and CDR2: MDHEN and SYDVKM. CDR3 loop: CASSGTGRPIQYF. The CDR3 region has the DNA TGTGCCAGCAGTGGGACAGGGCGGCCCATTCAGTACTTC.

This clonotype was observed a few times. The chain joins TRBV20-1 to TRBJ2-7, with D tentatively TRBD2 (5 bases). V lost 3 bases to trimming and J lost 6 bases, with 18 bases between them. This CDR3 region has 14 residues. Germline loops: CDR1 DFQATT, CDR2 SNEGSKA (reference sequence). The DNA of the CDR3 is TGCAGTGCTAGCAGCGGTCCTGTTTCTACCGAGCAGTACTTC. This encodes CSASSGPVSTEQYF.

This clonotype was recorded once. An end of the junction differs from the germline gene, which may be a read error. The rearrangement joins TRBV7-2 to TRBJ2-1; 14 bases are a match to TRBD2. The CDR3 is 15 amino acids. CDR1 SGHTA and CDR2 FQGNSA come from the germline V gene. Written as DNA, the CDR3 is TGTGCCATCAGCTCGGGACTAGCGGGGGCCTCCCGGCAGTTCTTC. Translation gives CAISSGLAGASRQFF. The variable domain in full, completed from reference TRBV7-2 and TRBJ2-1, reads GAGVSQSPSNKVTEKGKDVELRCDPISGHTALYWYRQSLGQGLEFLIYFQGNSAPDKSGLPSDRFSAERTGGSVSTLTIQRTQQEDSAVYLCAISSGLAGASRQFFGPGTRLTVL.

This clonotype was counted only a few times. This chain uses TRBV28 with TRBJ2-5; D is unresolved. The DNA end is a closer match to TRBJ2-7, so the J assignment may be wrong. Germline CDR1 MDHEN, CDR2 SYDVKM. The CDR3 contains 13 residues. The DNA for the CDR3 is TGTGCCAGCAGTCCCCCGCAGGTCCCCGAGCAGTACTTC. This gives the protein CASSPPQVPEQYF.

This clonotype was detected only a few times. V and J are TRBV6-2 or TRBV6-3 and TRBJ2-5; 7 bases align to TRBD2. This CDR3 region has 12 residues. The V gene end was trimmed by 2 bases and the J gene end by 12 bases; junction bases not matched to a gene: 6. Germline V lookup: CDR1 MNHEY, CDR2 SVGEGT. DNA of the CDR3: TGTGCCAGCAGTTACGGTTTGCGGGAGAAGTACTTC. This translates into CASSYGLREKYF.

The gene calls are TRBV27 and TRBJ2-3; D gene uncertain. V lost 0 bases and J lost 6, with 7 bases in between. Per the germline V gene, CDR1 is MNHEY and CDR2 is SMNVEV (reference sequence). The CDR3 is made up of 13 amino acids. CDR3 amino acids: CASSLSPFDTQYF. CDR3 bases: TGTGCCAGCAGTTTATCCCCTTTTGATACGCAGTATTTT.